These 12 T cell receptor beta chains came from one sample sequenced in a study of OX40 agonist ivuxolimab in advanced cancers. The method was immunoSEQ multiplex PCR; TCRdb's version includes in-frame clones alone and lacks a portion of them. The data contain some 79,000 clones, 80% to 95% of them seen just once; the ten biggest clones take up more than 0.4%. The specimen comprised CD4+ or CD8+ T cells sorted from blood, sampled in a trial of the OX40 agonist ivuxolimab. The receptor set was obtained from an adult with an advanced solid tumor such as melanoma, head and neck, liver or kidney cancer.

This clone showed up just once. V and J are TRBV7-2 and TRBJ2-5, with D possibly TRBD1 on 6 matching bases. Trimming stripped 1 base from V and 5 bases from J, with 11 bases between. Germline values: CDR1 SGHTA, CDR2 FQGNSA. This CDR3 region has 14 residues. CDR3 nucleotides: TGTGCCAGCAGCTTAGGACAGGCTGCGGAGACCCAGTACTTC. Translation gives CASSLGQAAETQYF.

The V and J genes are TRBV7-2 and TRBJ2-7; 14 bases match TRBD2. This CDR3 is built from 12 residues. CDR1 and CDR2 (germline): SGHTA, FQGNSA. V gave up 5 bases and J gave up 9 bases; unmatched junction bases: 0. The CDR3 bases are TGTGCCAGCAGCGGACTAGCGGGAGGGCAGTACTTC. Translated, it gives CASSGLAGGQYF.

CDR3 bases: TGTGCCACCAGCATACTAGCGGGAGGGGCCTACGAGCAGTACTTC. As protein: CATSILAGGAYEQYF. This chain uses TRBV15 with TRBJ2-7; 13 bases align to TRBD2. This CDR3 region has 15 residues. Germline assignment: CDR1 LNHNV and CDR2 YYDKDF (reference sequence). J lost 2 bases, V lost 4 bases, and 2 bases had no gene match. Full variable domain (outside the CDR3, taken from reference TRBV15 and TRBJ2-7): DAMVIQNPRYQVTQFGKPVTLSCSQTLNHNVMYWYQQKSSQAPKLLFHYYDKDFNNEADTPDNFQSRRPNTSFCFLDIRSPGLGDTAMYLCATSILAGGAYEQYFGPGTRLTVT.

The chain carries TRBV9 and TRBJ2-1; D remains unclear. V lost 4 bases and J 8 bases, leaving 13 bases between the germline ends. Looked up from germline, CDR1 is SGDLS and CDR2 is YYNGEE. The CDR3 is 13 residues long. The CDR3 DNA follows: TGTGCCAGCAGCCCCCCCCAGCAGCATGAGCAGTTCTTC. Protein product: CASSPPQQHEQFF. The whole variable domain, remainder taken from reference TRBV9 and TRBJ2-1, is DSGVTQTPKHLITATGQRVTLRCSPRSGDLSVYWYQQSLDQGLQFLIQYYNGEERAKGNILERFSAQQFPDLHSELNLSSLELGDSALYFCASSPPQQHEQFFGPGTRLTVL.

The chain couples TRBV2 to TRBJ1-1, with D tentatively TRBD1 (5 bases). Trimming removed 3 bases at V and 8 bases at J, with 7 bases between. The germline CDR1 and CDR2 sequences are SNHLY and FYNNEI. This CDR3 is 11 amino acids long. The CDR3 region is CASSDNREAFF. CDR3 in DNA: TGTGCCAGCAGTGACAACAGGGAAGCTTTCTTT.

The chain carries TRBV19 and TRBJ1-1, with 7 positions matching TRBD1. CDR3 size: 13 residues. Germline CDR1 reads LNHDA; CDR2 reads SQIVND (reference sequence). The V and J ends lost 3 bases and 8 bases, in that order; junction bases with no gene match: 6. This CDR3 reads CASSMDRRDEAFF. DNA for the CDR3: TGTGCCAGTAGTATGGACAGGCGAGACGAAGCTTTCTTT. Based on the CDR3 plus reference TRBV19 and TRBJ1-1, the full variable domain is DGGITQSPKYLFRKEGQNVTLSCEQNLNHDAMYWYRQDPGQGLRLIYYSQIVNDFQKGDIAEGYSVSREKKESFPLTVTSAQKNPTAFYLCASSMDRRDEAFFGQGTRLTVV.

This clone showed up just once. This rearrangement joins TRBV6-5 to TRBJ2-7; TRBD2 might be the D (6 bases). Trimming stripped 4 bases from V and 6 bases from J, with 19 bases between. CDR1 is MNHEY, CDR2 SVGAGI, per germline. The CDR3 has 15 residues. The CDR3 DNA sequence: TGTGCCAGCAGTTCCTCCGGGACTTCGTCGGGCGAGCAGTACTTC. It translates to CASSSSGTSSGEQYF.

The V gene is TRBV15, the J gene TRBJ1-1; D gene unclear. V lost 0 bases to trimming and J lost 6 bases, with 14 bases between them. There are 15 residues in the CDR3. Germline V gives CDR1 LNHNV, CDR2 YYDKDF (reference sequence). CDR3 region: CATSRDVGNLAEAFF. In DNA, the CDR3 is TGTGCCACCAGCAGAGATGTGGGGAATCTCGCTGAAGCTTTCTTT.

V and J are TRBV19 and TRBJ1-2, with 7 nucleotides matching TRBD1. Germline-derived CDR1 and CDR2 are LNHDA and SQIVND (reference sequence). Trimming cost V 5 bases and J 7 bases; bases outside gene matches: 13. There are 15 residues in the CDR3. The CDR3 reads CASSLGQVPPLGYTF. In nucleotides, the CDR3 is TGTGCCAGTAGTCTTGGACAGGTACCTCCCCTTGGCTACACCTTC.

The count of this clone is one. CDR3: CASSLWGGTNEKLFF. The CDR3 coding sequence is TGTGCCAGCAGTTTGTGGGGTGGAACTAATGAAAAACTGTTTTTT. V and J are TRBV27 and TRBJ1-4; unclear D gene. Germline assignment: CDR1 MNHEY and CDR2 SMNVEV (reference sequence). The CDR3 length is 15 residues. The V end was cut by 3 bases, the J end by 1 base, with 9 bases between.

This chain uses TRBV6-5 with TRBJ2-3; D possibly uses TRBD1 or TRBD2 (5 bases each). The V end was cut by 5 bases, the J end by 0 bases, with 12 bases between. The CDR3 has 15 residues. The germline V gene has CDR1 MNHEY and CDR2 SVGAGI. The DNA for the CDR3 is TGTGCCAGCAGTGTCTTCGGGGCTAGCACAGATACGCAGTATTTT. It is translated as CASSVFGASTDTQYF.

The chain has TRBV5-5 and TRBJ2-7; D might be TRBD1 (6 bases). The CDR3 runs 15 residues. Looked up from germline, CDR1 is SGHKS and CDR2 is YYEKEE (reference sequence). V was clipped by 4 bases and J by 9 bases, with 23 bases between them. The DNA for the CDR3 is TGTGCCAGCAGCCGAGACGGGACAACCATTGAAGGGCAGTACTTC. Its translation: CASSRDGTTIEGQYF.